This is a list of T cell receptor beta chains from one sample in a study of identical twins. Each CDR3 protein gets one entry after TCRdb re-called the 5' RACE reads with MiXCR. The repertoire holds around 960,000 distinct CDR3 sequences, with 9% to 15% as singletons. These sequences were also reported in another study, on yellow fever vaccine responses in identical twins.

The sample comprised PBMCs. These receptors all come from a woman aged 18-29 years in good health. Both conserved end residues are part of each CDR3. The D gene is left open where the match is weak. The size of a clone is reported for some rows only, either as once, few or many, or as a class for expanded clones.

cdr3_nt,cdr3_aa,v_call,j_call,d_call,clone_size
TGTGCCAGCAGCTTAACGCTAGCGGTGCTTACCCAAGAGACCCAGTACTTC,CASSLTLAVLTQETQYF,TRBV7-8,TRBJ2-5,TRBD2,-
TGTGCCAGCAGTTTAAAGACTAGCGGTGCCCCTAGCACAGATACGCAGTATTTT,CASSLKTSGAPSTDTQYF,TRBV12-3/TRBV12-4,TRBJ2-3,TRBD2,-
TGTGCCACCAGCATCGACAGCTACTATGGCTACACCTTC,CATSIDSYYGYTF,TRBV15,TRBJ1-2,-,few
TGTGCCAGCAGGAGTTTCCGCTACGAGCAGTACTTC,CASRSFRYEQYF,TRBV6-1,TRBJ2-7,-,few
TGTGCCAGCAGTGAAGGTCAGGGAATTGGAAACACCATATATTTT,CASSEGQGIGNTIYF,TRBV2,TRBJ1-3,-,-
TGTGCCAGCAGTTTAGGGACAGGGCCTTTGCGGGAACTGTTTTTT,CASSLGTGPLRELFF,TRBV28,TRBJ1-4,TRBD1,-
TGTGCCATCAGTGACTCGGGACAGGCCCAAGAGACCCAGTACTTC,CAISDSGQAQETQYF,TRBV10-3,TRBJ2-5,TRBD1,few
TGTGCCAGCAGCATCGCGGGGGCGGCTGGAAACACCATATATTTT,CASSIAGAAGNTIYF,TRBV7-9,TRBJ1-3,-,many
TGTGCCAGCAGTTGTACAGGGGGATCTCAAGAGACCCAGTACTTC,CASSCTGGSQETQYF,TRBV28,TRBJ2-5,TRBD1,-
TGTGCCAGCAGCCTATGGTCAGACGGGGAGACCCAGTACTTC,CASSLWSDGETQYF,TRBV14,TRBJ2-5,-,many
TGTGCCAGCACCCTTGGGTTGGGTTTGACCACTGAAGCTTTCTTT,CASTLGLGLTTEAFF,TRBV12-3/TRBV12-4,TRBJ1-1,-,few
TGTGCCAGCAGCTTAGAAAGTGGTTCCTACAATGAGCAGTTCTTC,CASSLESGSYNEQFF,TRBV7-9,TRBJ2-1,-,-
TGTGCCACCAGTGATTCTGGGCAAATTGGAGAGACCCAGTACTTC,CATSDSGQIGETQYF,TRBV24-1,TRBJ2-5,-,few
TGCAGTGCTCCGATTAGTGGGAACTCCGGGGAGCTGTTTTTT,CSAPISGNSGELFF,TRBV20-1,TRBJ2-2,-,few
TGCAGCGTTGCATCCGGGAGTAAGCGGGGCGGGGAGCTGTTTTTT,CSVASGSKRGGELFF,TRBV29-1,TRBJ2-2,TRBD2,-
TGCAGTGCCGTGTCTAGCGGGGGGGCCGTTAAAGAGACCCAGTACTTC,CSAVSSGGAVKETQYF,TRBV20-1,TRBJ2-5,TRBD2,few
TGCAGTGCCAAAGGCGCCCTTTATGGCTACACCTTC,CSAKGALYGYTF,TRBV20-1,TRBJ1-2,-,many
TGTGCCAGCAGCTTCCCAGGGGGCAATCAGCCCCAGCATTTT,CASSFPGGNQPQHF,TRBV11-2,TRBJ1-5,-,few
TGTGCCAGCAGCCGCCACAGGGGAACCCAAGAGACCCAGTACTTC,CASSRHRGTQETQYF,TRBV11-2,TRBJ2-5,TRBD1,-
TGCAGCGTCGATGGACTAGCGGGGGATAATGAGCAGTTCTTC,CSVDGLAGDNEQFF,TRBV29-1,TRBJ2-1,TRBD2,many
TGTGCCAGCAGCGTAGGAGAGGGGGCGCGTCGCGAGCAGTACTTC,CASSVGEGARREQYF,TRBV9,TRBJ2-7,TRBD1,-
TGTGCCAGCAGTTTCCAGGGAGGGACCCAGTACTTC,CASSFQGGTQYF,TRBV28,TRBJ2-5,-,few
TGTGCCAGCAGCACCGAACAGGGGGCCTATGGCTACACCTTC,CASSTEQGAYGYTF,TRBV7-3,TRBJ1-2,TRBD1,-
TGTGCCAGCAGCAGGTTCACCAACACTGAAGCTTTCTTT,CASSRFTNTEAFF,TRBV7-6,TRBJ1-1,-,-